This paragraph reports one T cell receptor beta chain. The target antigen is unknown. It was autoimmune disease history or systemic immunosuppression that excluded patients. This sample is part of a study of OX40 agonist ivuxolimab in advanced cancers. General study points: Part of the nonresponder group also had normalized T-cell clonal expansion that was low.

Trimming removed 7 bases at V and 4 bases at J, with 19 bases between. Germline CDR1 MNHEY, CDR2 SMNVEV (reference sequence). CDR3 length: 15 residues. The method was immunoSEQ multiplex PCR; TCRdb's version includes in-frame clones alone and lacks a portion of them. The table includes about 68,000 clones, more than 70% detected once. The input for sequencing was CD4+ or CD8+ T cells sorted from blood, taken in a trial of the OX40 agonist ivuxolimab. The clonotype comes from an adult with an advanced solid tumor such as melanoma, head and neck, liver or kidney cancer. The V gene is TRBV27, the J gene TRBJ1-1, with D tentatively TRBD1 (5 bases). CDR3 in DNA: TGTGCCAGCAACAACCTCTGGGCAGGGATCACTGAAGCTTTCTTT. Translation: CASNNLWAGITEAFF.